This is a list of T cell receptor beta chains from one sample in a study of control samples from healthy donors and cancer patients. Sequencing used immunoSEQ multiplex PCR; TCRdb keeps in-frame clones, though not all of them. The sample carries about 140,000 clones, almost 90% recorded once. The sequencing sample was made of blood. The receptor set was obtained from a man between 18 and 29 years old in good health. Each CDR3 is given with its conserved first and last residue. Each record gives: D gene, V gene, clone size, CDR3 length, J gene, CDR3 DNA, CDR3 protein. A D gene is named only where the DNA matches it firmly. Clone size is not always given. Where it is, it says once, few, many or a class for expanded clones.

TRBD2,TRBV11-2,once,17,TRBJ2-7,TGTGCCAGCAGCACACGCACTAGCGGGGGGTCCCCCTACGAGCAGTACTTC,CASSTRTSGGSPYEQYF
TRBD1,TRBV7-2,-,16,TRBJ2-3,TGTGCCAGCAGCCCGAACAGGGGGACTAGCACAGATACGCAGTATTTT,CASSPNRGTSTDTQYF
-,TRBV3-1/TRBV3-2,-,14,TRBJ1-4,TGTGCCAGCAGCCATGGGAGGACTAATGAAAAACTGTTTTTT,CASSHGRTNEKLFF
TRBD1,TRBV11-2,-,15,TRBJ2-7,TGTGCCAGCAGCATAGTTGTGGGACAGGGGGCTTGGCAGTACTTC,CASSIVVGQGAWQYF
-,TRBV28,-,15,TRBJ1-1,TGTGCCAGCAGCGCTGGGGGGGGACTGAACACTGAAGCTTTCTTT,CASSAGGGLNTEAFF
-,TRBV5-1,few,15,TRBJ2-2,TGCGCCAGCAGCTACCCGAGGGGTAACACCGGGGAGCTGTTTTTT,CASSYPRGNTGELFF
-,TRBV18,-,14,TRBJ1-5,TGTGCCAGCTCACCGTTTAAGGGCAATCAGCCCCAGCATTTT,CASSPFKGNQPQHF
-,TRBV4-3,-,14,TRBJ2-2,TGCGCCAGCAGCCTAGGGACCGGGACAGGGGAGCTGTTTTTT,CASSLGTGTGELFF
-,TRBV12-3/TRBV12-4,once,12,TRBJ1-6,TGTGCCAGCAGTTTATCGGTTTCACCCCTCCACTTT,CASSLSVSPLHF
-,TRBV4-3,-,14,TRBJ1-4,TGCGCCAGCAGCCAAGATCGGGAATCCGAAAAACTGTTTTTT,CASSQDRESEKLFF
TRBD1,TRBV13,-,17,TRBJ1-2,TGTGCCAGCGAGGGACAGGGGAGGAGATTTGCTAACTATGGCTACACCTTC,CASEGQGRRFANYGYTF
-,TRBV7-2,-,13,TRBJ1-1,TGTGCCAGCAGCTTCAACTCGAACACTGAAGCTTTCTTT,CASSFNSNTEAFF
TRBD2,TRBV11-2,-,19,TRBJ2-1,TGTGCCAGCAGCTTCTGGGGAGCGGGGGGGCCCAGTTCCTACAATGAGCAGTTCTTC,CASSFWGAGGPSSYNEQFF
TRBD1,TRBV4-3,once,15,TRBJ1-2,TGCGCCAGCAGCCTCGGGACAGGGGGTAACTATGGCTACACCTTC,CASSLGTGGNYGYTF
TRBD1,TRBV30,-,12,TRBJ2-2,TGTGCCTGGACAGGGGGCCTCGGGGAGCTGTTTTTT,CAWTGGLGELFF
-,TRBV2,-,15,TRBJ2-1,TGTGCCAGCAGTCAGGACAGAAGCTCCTACAATGAGCAGTTCTTC,CASSQDRSSYNEQFF
TRBD1,TRBV7-9,few,14,TRBJ2-5,TGTGCCAGCAGACCAGGGGGAAAGATGGAGACCCAGTACTTC,CASRPGGKMETQYF
-,TRBV28,-,15,TRBJ1-6,TGTGCCAGCAGTTCGGGGGTTGGCTATAATTCACCCCTCCACTTT,CASSSGVGYNSPLHF
TRBD1,TRBV6-2/TRBV6-3,-,17,TRBJ2-2,TGTGCCAGCAGTTACTACCGCGGGACAGGGAACACCGGGGAGCTGTTTTTT,CASSYYRGTGNTGELFF
-,TRBV6-1,-,16,TRBJ1-5,TGTGCCAGCAGTGAAGACGGCTGGCGGGGGTATCAGCCCCAGCATTTT,CASSEDGWRGYQPQHF
-,TRBV21-1,-,14,TRBJ1-5,-,CASSVGQGNQPQHF
-,TRBV28,-,13,TRBJ1-2,TGTGCCAGCAGCAAAGGACAGAACTATGGCTACACCTTC,CASSKGQNYGYTF
-,TRBV5-6,-,16,TRBJ2-4,TGTGCCAGCAGCTTCGCAGGAACGATGGCCAAAAACATTCAGTACTTC,CASSFAGTMAKNIQYF
-,TRBV4-1,once,12,TRBJ1-1,TGCGCCAGCAGCCAAGGATCAGAACCCGCTTTCTTT,CASSQGSEPAFF
-,TRBV27,-,12,TRBJ1-1,TGTGCCAGCAGTTCAGGGTTCACTGAAGCTTTCTTT,CASSSGFTEAFF
-,TRBV4-2,-,18,TRBJ2-6,TGTGCCAGCAGGCCCGGCCCGGGGGCAACCTCTGGGGCCAACGTCCTGACTTTC,CASRPGPGATSGANVLTF
-,TRBV4-3,-,15,TRBJ1-4,TGCGCCAGCAGCCTCAATAAAGGGGAAAATGAAAAACTGTTTTTT,CASSLNKGENEKLFF
TRBD1,TRBV6-2/TRBV6-3,-,14,TRBJ2-3,TGTGCCAGCAGTTACCAGGGGGCGAAAGATACGCAGTATTTT,CASSYQGAKDTQYF
TRBD1,TRBV11-2,-,15,TRBJ1-5,TGTGCCAGCAGCATCGGACAGGGCCCCAATCAGCCCCAGCATTTT,CASSIGQGPNQPQHF
-,TRBV2,-,15,TRBJ2-3,TGTGCCAGCAGGCTGACAGTCACTAGCACAGATACGCAGTATTTT,CASRLTVTSTDTQYF
-,TRBV5-1,-,17,TRBJ2-1,TGCGCCAGCAGCCCCTCCTTCCGGGACCCCCGGATCAATGAGCAGTTCTTC,CASSPSFRDPRINEQFF
TRBD1,TRBV2,-,13,TRBJ2-7,TGTGCCAGCGCCGGGACAGGGTCGTACGAGCAGTACTTC,CASAGTGSYEQYF
-,TRBV7-2,-,15,TRBJ2-7,TGTGCCAGCAGCCCAGAACGGGTTAGCTCCTACGAGCAGTACTTC,CASSPERVSSYEQYF
TRBD1,TRBV11-2,-,14,TRBJ1-4,TGTGCCAGCAGGGCGGACAGGAATAATGAAAAACTGTTTTTT,CASRADRNNEKLFF
-,TRBV6-5,-,15,TRBJ1-2,TGTGCCAGCAGTCCAACCCTCGGCCAAGCTTATGGCTACACCTTC,CASSPTLGQAYGYTF
TRBD1,TRBV6-2/TRBV6-3,-,14,TRBJ2-3,TGTGCCAGCAGTCCGGGACAGGGCGCAGATACGCAGTATTTT,CASSPGQGADTQYF